This T cell receptor (beta chain) was found in a study of blood T cell repertoires in COVID-19. About the study: T cells, B-cell-depleted T cells, or PBMCs supplied cDNA or gDNA.

The repertoire was sequenced with immunoSEQ multiplex PCR; TCRdb's copy has only in-frame clones and lacks some. The table shows 80,000 to 130,000 clones, with 80% to 90% occurring only once. Germline-derived CDR1 and CDR2 are KGHSH and LQKENI. J lost 2 bases, V lost 2 bases, and 2 bases had no gene match. This CDR3 is 14 amino acids long. Recruitment covered fewer than 25 US areas and drew participants whose ages spanned 18 to 89 years. In assigning cohorts, the study relied on participant-reported clinical history. The study counted Cohort 3 donors as recovered given two negative PCRs, clearance, or symptom resolution.

Sequences were obtained from PBMCs or T cells enriched from blood (not recorded which). This chain joins TRBV18 and TRBJ2-5; TRBD1 aligns across 7 bases. This clonotype originated in a woman aged 45 to 65 who had recovered from COVID-19. CDR3 nucleotide sequence: TGTGCCAGCTCACCAGGGGACAGTCAAGAGACCCAGTACTTC. Translating gives CASSPGDSQETQYF.